Following are 14 T cell receptor beta chains from one sample sequenced in a study of identical twins (dated by TCRdb to 2015 to 2016). The library was made by 5' RACE. Sequencer: Illumina HiSeq 2000. TCRdb cleaned the public reads at Q25 with fastp, built clones with MiXCR and kept in-frame beta chains. Here each entry gathers all rows of one CDR3 protein and keeps the most common genes and DNA. The sample contains roughly 190,000 distinct CDR3 sequences, 15% to 20% of them found a single time. The ten largest clonotypes hold 40% of the sample. The sample was also reused in another study, on T cells expressing NK-cell markers.

Source material: CD8+ T cells sorted from blood. Receptors were obtained from a young woman in good health.

For this clonotype: At one end the junction does not follow the germline gene, possibly because of a read error. This sequence joins TRBV7-7 and TRBJ2-5, with TRBD2 matching 8 bases. There are 16 residues in the CDR3. Germline CDR1 SSHAT, CDR2 FNYEAQ (reference sequence). DNA of the CDR3: TGTGCTAGCAGCCCCGGGGTAGCGGGGTACCAAGAGACCCAGTACTTC. It encodes CASSPGVAGYQETQYF. Combining the CDR3 with reference TRBV7-7 and TRBJ2-5 gives the whole variable domain GAGVSQSPRYKVTKRGQDVTLRCDPISSHATLYWYQQALGQGPEFLTYFNYEAQPDKSGLPSDRFSAERPEGSISTLTIQRTEQRDSAMYRCASSPGVAGYQETQYFGPGTRLLVL.

This clonotype was seen more than once but under ten times. The chain carries TRBV5-6 and TRBJ2-2, with 9 bases lining up with TRBD1. The CDR3 has 17 residues. Germline lookup yields CDR1 SGHDT and CDR2 YYEEEE. The V gene end was trimmed by 3 bases and the J gene end by 7 bases; junction bases not matched to a gene: 13. The CDR3 reads CASSYTPGQGFIGELFF. The DNA of the CDR3 is TGTGCCAGCAGCTATACCCCGGGACAGGGTTTTATCGGGGAGCTGTTTTTT.

This chain joins TRBV19 and TRBJ1-1, with D possibly matching TRBD1 (6 bases). Trimming left V 7 bases short and J 4 bases short, with 16 bases between. The CDR3 totals 14 residues. CDR1 is LNHDA and CDR2 is SQIVND in the germline V gene (reference sequence). The CDR3 nucleotides read TGTGCCAGTACCCCGGGGGCAACCAGCACTGAAGCTTTCTTT. Residues: CASTPGATSTEAFF.

The chain recombines TRBV7-9 with TRBJ2-6; 10 bases align to TRBD1. Germline trimming cut 9 bases from V and 1 base from J; bases unmatched to any gene: 6. CDR1 SEHNR and CDR2 FQNEAQ come from the germline V gene (reference sequence). The CDR3 is made up of 16 amino acids. The CDR3 spells CARTGTGVSGANVLTF. In DNA form, the CDR3 reads TGTGCCAGAACCGGGACAGGGGTGTCTGGGGCCAACGTCCTGACTTTC.

The V and J genes are TRBV14 and TRBJ2-1, with D perhaps TRBD1 (6 bases). CDR1 is SGHDN, CDR2 FVKESK, per germline. Trimming took 3 bases from V and 10 from J, leaving 7 bases between them. This CDR3 has 11 residues. The CDR3 loop reads CASSHDREQFF. The CDR3 DNA follows: TGTGCCAGCAGCCACGACAGGGAGCAGTTCTTC.

The chain carries TRBV12-3 or TRBV12-4 and TRBJ2-4; TRBD2 aligns across 11 bases. Trimming removed 3 bases from V and 7 bases from J; junction bases left unmatched: 2. CDR3 length: 14 residues. In DNA, the CDR3 is TGTGCCAGCAGTTTTACTAGCGGGAGCAACATTCAGTACTTC. Translating gives CASSFTSGSNIQYF.

V gene TRBV3-1 combines with J gene TRBJ2-7; 8 bases fit TRBD2. Trimming at V came to 3 bases and at J to 6 bases, leaving 10 bases not matched to a gene. The CDR3 consists of 15 residues. In germline, CDR1 is LGHDT, CDR2 YNNKEL (reference sequence). The CDR3 region is CASSHRTSLLPEQYF. CDR3 nucleotide sequence: TGTGCCAGCAGCCATAGGACTAGCCTTCTTCCCGAGCAGTACTTC.

A few counts support this clonotype. The gene calls are TRBV29-1 and TRBJ2-7; 10 bases are shared with TRBD1. From germline, CDR1 is SQVTM and CDR2 ANQGSEA. This CDR3 contains 14 residues. V lost 0 bases and J lost 4; bases outside the gene matches: 3. CDR3 bases: TGCAGCGTTGAAGAAGGGACAGGGGATTACGAGCAGTACTTC. This translates into CSVEEGTGDYEQYF.

The chain joins TRBV4-1 to TRBJ2-3; D is unclear. This CDR3 has 12 residues. The germline CDR1 and CDR2 sequences are MGHRA and YSYEKL. The germline V and J ends were trimmed by 0 bases and 7 bases, with 5 bases remaining between them. Here the CDR3 DNA reads TGCGCCAGCAGCCAAGAAGGGAATACGCAGTATTTT. Protein sequence: CASSQEGNTQYF.

At least ten counts were recorded for this clonotype. The chain combines TRBV6-4 with TRBJ2-3, with D perhaps matching TRBD1 (6 bases). The CDR3 totals 16 residues. Trimming removed 2 bases at V and 5 bases at J, with 17 bases between. Looked up from germline, CDR1 is MRHNA and CDR2 is SNTAGT. The CDR3 loop reads CASSDAAGEGRDTQYF. In DNA form, the CDR3 reads TGTGCCAGCAGTGACGCGGCAGGGGAAGGGAGAGATACGCAGTATTTT.

The genes are TRBV9 and TRBJ2-7; perhaps D is TRBD1 or TRBD2 (5 bases each). Germline V gene lookup returns CDR1 SGDLS and CDR2 YYNGEE. Trimming took 0 bases from V and 1 from J, leaving 11 bases between them. This CDR3 region has 15 residues. CDR3 region: CASSVGGRPSYEQYF. The CDR3 DNA reads as TGTGCCAGCAGCGTAGGGGGACGGCCTTCCTACGAGCAGTACTTC.

Only a few counts were recorded for this clonotype. The chain is built from TRBV18 and TRBJ1-2, with 7 positions matching TRBD1. Trimming cost V 7 bases and J 2 bases; bases outside gene matches: 4. Germline-derived CDR1 and CDR2 are KGHSH and LQKENI. The length of the CDR3 is 13 residues. CDR3 in amino acids: CASLGQENYGYTF. CDR3 DNA sequence: TGTGCCAGCTTAGGACAGGAGAACTATGGCTACACCTTC.

V is TRBV7-6 and J is TRBJ2-5; D might be TRBD2 (6 bases). CDR3 size: 17 residues. V was cut by 0 bases and J by 5 bases, with 19 bases left in between. Germline CDR1 SGHVS, CDR2 FNYEAQ. The CDR3 nucleotides are TGTGCCAGCAGCTTAGCGAGTGAGGGACTCACGTCGGAGACCCAGTACTTC. It is translated as CASSLASEGLTSETQYF.

This clonotype occurred a few times. The chain combines TRBV7-3 with TRBJ2-7; weak D call: TRBD2 (6 bases). Trimming pared 2 bases from V and 2 bases from J, leaving 22 bases between. CDR3 size: 18 residues. The V gene's germline CDR1 is SGHTA and CDR2 FQGTGA. The CDR3 reads CASSLEARRRVRPYEQYF. Here the CDR3 DNA reads TGTGCCAGCAGCTTAGAGGCGCGGCGGAGGGTAAGGCCCTACGAGCAGTACTTC.